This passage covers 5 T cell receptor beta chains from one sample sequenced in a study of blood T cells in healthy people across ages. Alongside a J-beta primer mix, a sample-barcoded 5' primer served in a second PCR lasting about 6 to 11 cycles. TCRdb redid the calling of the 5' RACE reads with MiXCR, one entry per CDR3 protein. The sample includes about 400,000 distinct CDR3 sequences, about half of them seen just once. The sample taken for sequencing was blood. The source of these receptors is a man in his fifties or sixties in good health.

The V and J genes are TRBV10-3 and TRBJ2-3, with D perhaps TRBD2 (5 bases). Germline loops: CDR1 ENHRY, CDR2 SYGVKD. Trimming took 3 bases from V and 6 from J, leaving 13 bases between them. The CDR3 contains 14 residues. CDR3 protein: CAISEGLTGDTQYF. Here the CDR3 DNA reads TGTGCCATCAGTGAAGGACTCACTGGGGATACGCAGTATTTT.

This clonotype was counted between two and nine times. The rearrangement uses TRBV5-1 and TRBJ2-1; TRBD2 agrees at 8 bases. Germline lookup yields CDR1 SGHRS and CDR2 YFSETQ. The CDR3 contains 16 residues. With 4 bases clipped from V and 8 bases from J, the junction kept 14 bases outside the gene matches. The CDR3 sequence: CASSPGGLAGLHEQFF. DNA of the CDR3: TGCGCCAGCAGCCCGGGAGGTCTAGCGGGCTTGCATGAGCAGTTCTTC. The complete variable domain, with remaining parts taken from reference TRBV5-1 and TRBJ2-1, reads KAGVTQTPRYLIKTRGQQVTLSCSPISGHRSVSWYQQTPGQGLQFLFEYFSETQRNKGNFPGRFSGRQFSNSRSEMNVSTLELGDSALYLCASSPGGLAGLHEQFFGPGTRLTVL.

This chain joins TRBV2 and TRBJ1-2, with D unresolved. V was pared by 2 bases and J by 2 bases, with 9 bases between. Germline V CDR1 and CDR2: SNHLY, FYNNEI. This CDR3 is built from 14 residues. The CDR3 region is CASSEITPNYGYTF. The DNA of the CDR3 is TGTGCCAGCAGTGAAATTACCCCGAACTATGGCTACACCTTC.

Here the CDR3 DNA reads TGTGCCAGCAGCTACAACGTGGAGACCCAGTACTTC. Its protein product is CASSYNVETQYF. The V gene is TRBV7-2, the J gene TRBJ2-5; D not resolved. The CDR3 has 12 amino acids. The germline gives CDR1 SGHTA, CDR2 FQGNSA. With 4 bases removed from V and 5 bases from J, the gap between germline ends came to 8 bases. The full variable domain, with the rest looked up from reference TRBV7-2 and TRBJ2-5, is GAGVSQSPSNKVTEKGKDVELRCDPISGHTALYWYRQSLGQGLEFLIYFQGNSAPDKSGLPSDRFSAERTGGSVSTLTIQRTQQEDSAVYLCASSYNVETQYFGPGTRLLVL.

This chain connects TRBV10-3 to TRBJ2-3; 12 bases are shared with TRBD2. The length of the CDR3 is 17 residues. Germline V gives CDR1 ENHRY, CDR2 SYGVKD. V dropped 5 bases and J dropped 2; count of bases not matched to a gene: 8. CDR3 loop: CAISSELAGGVTDTQYF. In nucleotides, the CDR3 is TGTGCCATCAGTTCTGAACTAGCGGGGGGAGTCACAGATACGCAGTATTTT.